These 20 T cell receptor beta chains share one sample of origin, sequenced in a study of shared clonotypes between healthy human individuals. Here immunoSEQ multiplex PCR was the method, and the copy in TCRdb shows in-frame clones only, minus some. The top ten hold roughly 1% of the sample, which has some 2,000,000 clones, 85% to 95% seen once. Terminally differentiated effector memory CD45RA+ cells were excluded from the naive CD8 cells, which were CD45RO-negative and positively selected for CCR7. Sequenced material: naive CD8+ T cells sorted from blood. These receptors were obtained from a man younger than 35 in good health.

J is TRBJ2-3 and V is TRBV27, with 7 bases lining up with TRBD2. Germline V CDR1 and CDR2: MNHEY, SMNVEV (reference sequence). The CDR3 runs 17 residues. V lost 5 bases and J lost 2; bases outside the gene matches: 13. The CDR3 nucleotides are TGTGCCAGCAGTCCCTCCGCGGGGGAACGTTTCACAGATACGCAGTATTTT. It specifies CASSPSAGERFTDTQYF.

The J gene is TRBJ2-7, the V gene TRBV9; D possibly uses TRBD1 or TRBD2 (5 bases each). The CDR3 runs to 14 residues. V was cut by 6 bases and J by 2 bases, with 15 bases left in between. The germline gives CDR1 SGDLS, CDR2 YYNGEE. CDR3 sequence (DNA): TGTGCCAGCACCCCGGGGACGTCGGCCTACGAGCAGTACTTC. Translating gives CASTPGTSAYEQYF. The complete variable domain, with remaining parts taken from reference TRBV9 and TRBJ2-7, reads DSGVTQTPKHLITATGQRVTLRCSPRSGDLSVYWYQQSLDQGLQFLIQYYNGEERAKGNILERFSAQQFPDLHSELNLSSLELGDSALYFCASTPGTSAYEQYFGPGTRLTVT.

This clone appeared a single time. The V and J genes are TRBV27 and TRBJ2-7, with 8 bases fitting TRBD1. The CDR3 totals 14 residues. Germline trimming cut 2 bases from V and 5 bases from J; bases unmatched to any gene: 5. Germline V gene sequence: CDR1 MNHEY, CDR2 SMNVEV (reference sequence). CDR3 amino acids: CASSLGDRGNEQYF. In DNA, the CDR3 is TGTGCCAGCAGTTTAGGCGACAGGGGCAACGAGCAGTACTTC.

The V and J genes are TRBV4-3 and TRBJ2-2; 8 bases agree with TRBD2. After removal of 3 bases from V and 3 bases from J, the junction contained 3 bases not matched to a gene. Germline CDR1 is LGHNA and CDR2 is YSLEER. CDR3 length: 15 residues. Here the CDR3 reads CASSQGLEHTGELFF. CDR3 DNA sequence: TGCGCCAGCAGCCAGGGACTAGAGCACACCGGGGAGCTGTTTTTT.

J is TRBJ2-7 and V is TRBV5-4, with 9 bases fitting TRBD2. CDR1 is SGHNT and CDR2 is YYREEE in the germline V gene (reference sequence). This CDR3 has 15 amino acids. With V trimmed by 0 bases and J by 4 bases, 5 bases remained unmatched. The CDR3 DNA reads as TGTGCCAGCAGCTTGGGGGGACTAGCAAAGTACGAGCAGTACTTC. It yields the protein CASSLGGLAKYEQYF.

V usage is TRBV9 and J usage is TRBJ1-3; D unresolved. CDR1 and CDR2 from the germline V gene are SGDLS and YYNGEE. The CDR3 length is 16 residues. V shed 0 bases and J shed 0 bases, with 10 bases lying between them. CDR3 sequence reads: CASSVAPASSGNTIYF. CDR3 bases: TGTGCCAGCAGCGTAGCTCCGGCCAGCTCTGGAAACACCATATATTTT. Full variable domain (outside the CDR3, taken from reference TRBV9 and TRBJ1-3): DSGVTQTPKHLITATGQRVTLRCSPRSGDLSVYWYQQSLDQGLQFLIQYYNGEERAKGNILERFSAQQFPDLHSELNLSSLELGDSALYFCASSVAPASSGNTIYFGEGSWLTVV.

The chain uses TRBV7-8 and TRBJ2-5; D not resolved. The CDR3 has 14 amino acids. V was clipped by 1 base and J by 4 bases, with 10 bases between them. From germline, CDR1 is SGHVS and CDR2 FQNEAQ. The CDR3 here is CASSLEQVSETQYF. The CDR3 DNA sequence: TGTGCCAGCAGCTTAGAGCAGGTCTCAGAGACCCAGTACTTC. The variable domain in full, with the rest retrieved from reference TRBV7-8 and TRBJ2-5, is GAGVSQSPRYKVAKRGQDVALRCDPISGHVSLFWYQQALGQGPEFLTYFQNEAQLDKSGLPSDRFFAERPEGSVSTLKIQRTQQEDSAVYLCASSLEQVSETQYFGPGTRLLVL.

The gene calls are TRBV9 and TRBJ2-2; 8 bases are shared with TRBD2. Germline trimming cut 0 bases from V and 7 bases from J; bases unmatched to any gene: 5. The CDR3 extends over 15 amino acids. CDR1 and CDR2 from the germline V gene are SGDLS and YYNGEE. The CDR3 coding sequence is TGTGCCAGCAGCGTAGACGGGAGGGCAGGCGGGGAGCTGTTTTTT. This codes for CASSVDGRAGGELFF.

V usage is TRBV27 and J usage is TRBJ2-7; TRBD1 is a possible D gene (6 bases). Germline V gene sequence: CDR1 MNHEY, CDR2 SMNVEV (reference sequence). This CDR3 is 15 amino acids long. V was cut by 5 bases and J by 4 bases, with 18 bases left in between. Here the CDR3 reads CASSPVLGQIYEQYF. CDR3 in DNA: TGTGCCAGCAGTCCCGTTCTTGGACAGATTTACGAGCAGTACTTC.

This chain connects TRBV9 to TRBJ2-3, with D perhaps matching TRBD2 (6 bases). The length of the CDR3 is 14 residues. Per the germline V gene, CDR1 is SGDLS and CDR2 is YYNGEE. V gave up 7 bases and J gave up 0 bases, with 12 bases separating them. The CDR3 loop reads CASGAGVSTDTQYF. The CDR3 DNA is TGTGCCAGCGGAGCGGGCGTTAGCACAGATACGCAGTATTTT.

This clone has just a few counts. V gene TRBV7-9 combines with J gene TRBJ1-2, with 7 bases identical to TRBD1. Trimming at V came to 1 base and at J to 7 bases, leaving 12 bases not matched to a gene. CDR1 is SEHNR, CDR2 FQNEAQ, per germline (reference sequence). The length of the CDR3 is 16 residues. CDR3 protein: CASSLVGGTGEPGYTF. CDR3 sequence (DNA): TGTGCCAGCAGCTTAGTGGGAGGAACAGGGGAGCCTGGCTACACCTTC.

This clone has a handful of counts. The chain has TRBV5-1 and TRBJ2-7, with 7 bases lining up with TRBD1. CDR3 length: 16 residues. Per the germline V gene, CDR1 is SGHRS and CDR2 is YFSETQ. The V gene end was trimmed by 2 bases and the J gene end by 2 bases; junction bases not matched to a gene: 10. The CDR3, as DNA: TGCGCCAGCAGCTTCACCGCAGGGACAGAAGCCTACGAGCAGTACTTC. As protein: CASSFTAGTEAYEQYF.

J is TRBJ2-2 and V is TRBV6-5; a possible D gene is TRBD1 (5 bases). CDR3 length: 16 amino acids. V shed 0 bases and J shed 3 bases, with 11 bases lying between them. Looked up from germline, CDR1 is MNHEY and CDR2 is SVGAGI. Here the CDR3 reads CASSYSTVPDTGELFF. CDR3 in DNA: TGTGCCAGCAGTTACTCGACAGTGCCGGACACCGGGGAGCTGTTTTTT.

In regard to this clone: At one boundary the junction diverges from the germline segment, which might be a read error. V and J are TRBV7-9 and TRBJ2-7; 9 nucleotides agree with TRBD2. Germline V gene sequence: CDR1 SEHNR, CDR2 FQNEAQ (reference sequence). The CDR3 spans 13 residues. The CDR3 region is CASTLAGVNEQYF. In nucleotides, the CDR3 is TGTGCCAGCACCTTAGCGGGAGTCAACGAGCAGTACTTC.

V usage is TRBV2 and J usage is TRBJ2-3; 8 positions match TRBD2. Germline loops: CDR1 SNHLY, CDR2 FYNNEI. V was pared by 3 bases and J by 4 bases, with 6 bases of the junction left unmatched. This CDR3 has 15 amino acids. The CDR3 DNA reads TGTGCCAGCAGTGACTGGCGGGGGGTCGCAGATACGCAGTATTTT. This encodes CASSDWRGVADTQYF. Together with reference TRBV2 and TRBJ2-3, the CDR3 gives the full variable domain: EPEVTQTPSHQVTQMGQEVILRCVPISNHLYFYWYRQILGQKVEFLVSFYNNEISEKSEIFDDQFSVERPDGSNFTLKIRSTKLEDSAMYFCASSDWRGVADTQYFGPGTRLTVL.

The V gene is TRBV15, the J gene TRBJ1-1; a weak D match, TRBD1 (6 bases). The CDR3 has 17 amino acids. V lost 5 bases and J 0 bases, leaving 19 bases between the germline ends. Germline V gives CDR1 LNHNV, CDR2 YYDKDF (reference sequence). This CDR3 reads CATSPGGGPLMNTEAFF. The CDR3, as DNA: TGTGCCACCAGCCCCGGGGGGGGGCCCCTAATGAACACTGAAGCTTTCTTT.

V usage is TRBV5-1 and J usage is TRBJ1-1; tentatively, D is TRBD1 (5 bases). CDR3 size: 16 residues. CDR1 and CDR2 (germline): SGHRS, YFSETQ. V dropped 4 bases and J dropped 4 bases, with 20 bases sitting between them. The CDR3 bases are TGCGCCAGCAGCCAGAAGGAGACAGTTGGAAGCACTGAAGCTTTCTTT. It encodes CASSQKETVGSTEAFF. The full variable domain, rest sourced from reference TRBV5-1 and TRBJ1-1, is KAGVTQTPRYLIKTRGQQVTLSCSPISGHRSVSWYQQTPGQGLQFLFEYFSETQRNKGNFPGRFSGRQFSNSRSEMNVSTLELGDSALYLCASSQKETVGSTEAFFGQGTRLTVV.

The V call is TRBV6-1, the J call TRBJ2-7, with D possibly being TRBD1 (5 bases). V was cut by 1 base and J by 3 bases, with 10 bases left in between. CDR3 length: 14 amino acids. The germline CDR1 and CDR2 sequences are MNHNS and SASEGT. The CDR3 bases are TGTGCCAGCAGTGAAGGGGCAGGGAACTACGAGCAGTACTTC. It encodes CASSEGAGNYEQYF.

This chain joins TRBV11-3 and TRBJ2-3; TRBD2 matches at 7 bases. Germline V gene data show CDR1 as SGHNT and CDR2 as YENEEA. After removal of 5 bases from V and 4 bases from J, the junction contained 6 bases not matched to a gene. This CDR3 spans 14 amino acids. The chain's CDR3 is CASSGRDYPDTQYF. DNA of the CDR3: TGTGCCAGCAGCGGCCGGGACTACCCAGATACGCAGTATTTT.

V is TRBV27 and J is TRBJ1-2; 8 nucleotides match TRBD1. V trimming: 10 bases; J trimming: 5 bases; junction bases outside the gene matches: 9. Germline V gene data show CDR1 as MNHEY and CDR2 as SMNVEV (reference sequence). There are 13 residues in the CDR3. The CDR3 region is CATGAGGSYGYTF. The CDR3 nucleotides are TGTGCCACCGGGGCAGGGGGCTCTTATGGCTACACCTTC.